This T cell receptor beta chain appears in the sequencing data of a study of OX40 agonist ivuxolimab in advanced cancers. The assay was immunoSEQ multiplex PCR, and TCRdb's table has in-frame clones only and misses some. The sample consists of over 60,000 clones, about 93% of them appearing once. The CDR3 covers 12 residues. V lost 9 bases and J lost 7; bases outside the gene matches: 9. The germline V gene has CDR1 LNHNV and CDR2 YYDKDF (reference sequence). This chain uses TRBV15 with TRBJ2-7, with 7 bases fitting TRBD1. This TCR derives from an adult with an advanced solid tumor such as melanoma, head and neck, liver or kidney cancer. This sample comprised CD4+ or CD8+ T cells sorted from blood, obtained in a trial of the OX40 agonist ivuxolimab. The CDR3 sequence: CATGTDFWEQYF. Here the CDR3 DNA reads TGTGCCACGGGGACAGACTTTTGGGAGCAGTACTTC.